Following are 31 T cell receptor beta chains from one sample sequenced in a study of HIV-infected children after antiretroviral therapy interruption. Treatment described: PENTA 11 planned treatment interruption arm or continuous ART arm. A 3' RACE protocol on RNA, with unique molecular identifiers, produced the TCR library. TCRdb re-analysed the 3' RACE reads in MiXCR, keeping a single row per CDR3 protein. Of fewer than 50,000 distinct CDR3 sequences listed, approximately 4.3% are singletons. Here the sequenced sample was CD45RA+ CD4+ T cells from PBMCs, pooled from several time points, taken from a donor given antiretroviral therapy, either interrupted or continuous. The subset here: naive CD4+ CD45RA+ CD45RO- T cells. These receptors all stem from a pool of human donors with HIV.

Many counts were recorded for this clonotype. This chain uses TRBV7-2 with TRBJ2-1; 12 positions match TRBD2. The CDR3 has 15 amino acids. Germline CDR1 reads SGHTA; CDR2 reads FQGNSA. Trimming removed 5 bases from V and 7 bases from J; junction bases left unmatched: 6. CDR3 nucleotide sequence: TGTGCCAGCAGCACCCTAGCGGGGGGGCATAATGAGCAGTTCTTC. Translating it yields CASSTLAGGHNEQFF.

This clonotype has a count of ten or more. This CDR3 is CASSQRKCNTEAFF. DNA for the CDR3: TGCGCCAGCAGTCAAAGGAAATGCAACACTGAAGCTTTCTTT. The chain uses TRBV23-1 and TRBJ1-1; D is undetermined. TRBV23-1 is annotated as an ORF whose role is uncertain. The CDR3 has 14 residues. V lost 2 bases, J lost 2 bases, and 9 bases lay in between.

This clonotype was detected many times. The V and J genes are TRBV10-3 and TRBJ2-2; 8 nucleotides agree with TRBD1. Germline lookup yields CDR1 ENHRY and CDR2 SYGVKD. V lost 9 bases to trimming and J lost 0 bases; unmatched junction nucleotides: 3. The CDR3 has 14 amino acids. CDR3 DNA: TGTGCCATGGGACAGGAAGCGAACACCGGGGAGCTGTTTTTT. This encodes CAMGQEANTGELFF.

This clonotype has a count of ten or more. This rearrangement joins TRBV19 to TRBJ1-4; TRBD1 matches at 9 bases. Germline CDR1 reads LNHDA; CDR2 reads SQIVND (reference sequence). CDR3 length: 13 residues. The trim removed 9 bases at V and 5 bases at J, leaving 4 bases unmatched. The CDR3 loop reads CASRGTGNEKLFF. CDR3 DNA: TGTGCCAGCCGAGGGACAGGGAATGAAAAACTGTTTTTT.

Many counts were recorded for this clonotype. The J gene is TRBJ2-7, the V gene TRBV21-1; the table names TRBD1, a call not compared with the DNA. TRBV21-1 is a pseudogene. The CDR3 runs 14 residues. This CDR3 is CASSLPGEFYEQYF. The CDR3 bases are TGTGCCAGCAGCTTACCGGGGGAATTCTACGAGCAGTACTTC.

This clonotype was observed many times. The chain employs TRBV24-1 and TRBJ1-2; D gene unclear. Germline CDR1 and CDR2: KGHDR and SFDVKD. There are 12 residues in the CDR3. Trimming removed 9 bases at V and 8 bases at J, with 15 bases between. CDR3 protein: CATSGGSAGYTF. The CDR3 coding sequence is TGTGCCACCTCCGGAGGGTCCGCCGGCTACACCTTC.

J is TRBJ1-1 and V is TRBV12-3 or TRBV12-4; a possible D gene is TRBD1 (5 bases). The CDR3 loop spans 17 amino acids. The V and J ends lost 6 bases and 0 bases respectively, with 20 bases between them. DNA for the CDR3: TGTGCCAGCAGCCCCGGGGCAGGTCGCCACGTGAACACTGAAGCTTTCTTT. This sequence encodes CASSPGAGRHVNTEAFF.

This clonotype was seen ten or more times. V and J are TRBV12-3 or TRBV12-4 and TRBJ1-1; D not resolved. Between the trimmed V and J ends, which lost 5 bases and 1 base, there was a span of 8 bases. The length of the CDR3 is 13 residues. In DNA, the CDR3 is TGTGCCAGCAGTGACACCCGGAACACTGAAGCTTTCTTT. Translated, it gives CASSDTRNTEAFF.

This clonotype was seen at least ten times. The chain combines TRBV3-1 with TRBJ2-1, with D possibly TRBD2 on 6 matching bases. Trimming pared 1 base from V and 5 bases from J, leaving 12 bases between. This CDR3 spans 15 amino acids. CDR1 is LGHDT and CDR2 is YNNKEL in the germline V gene (reference sequence). The chain's CDR3 is CASSQAAAGHNEQFF. In DNA form, the CDR3 reads TGTGCCAGCAGCCAAGCCGCCGCGGGGCACAATGAGCAGTTCTTC.

This clonotype was counted at least ten times. The V call is TRBV7-2, the J call TRBJ1-2, with D hard to call. Germline V CDR1 and CDR2: SGHTA, FQGNSA. This CDR3 comprises 13 residues. The V end was cut by 5 bases, the J end by 4 bases, with 11 bases between. CDR3 nucleotide sequence: TGTGCCAGCAGCAAGGGCGGGGTCTATGGCTACACCTTC. Translating it yields CASSKGGVYGYTF.

The J gene is TRBJ2-7, the V gene TRBV6-4; D is unclear. V was cut by 7 bases and J by 2 bases, with 9 bases left in between. The CDR3 contains 12 residues. Germline lookup yields CDR1 MRHNA and CDR2 SNTAGT. The CDR3 protein is CASNHGPYEQYF. The CDR3 bases are TGTGCCAGCAATCACGGACCCTACGAGCAGTACTTC.

This clonotype was observed a handful of times. The V and J genes are TRBV6-1 and TRBJ1-6; D call uncertain. Trimming stripped 7 bases from V and 10 bases from J, with 5 bases between. This CDR3 region has 10 residues. Germline values: CDR1 MNHNS, CDR2 SASEGT. Written as DNA, the CDR3 is TGTGCCAGCAACATCTCACCCCTCCACTTT. Translated: CASNISPLHF.

This clonotype showed up many times. V gene TRBV3-1 combines with J gene TRBJ2-1; D might be TRBD2 (7 bases). Germline V CDR1 and CDR2: LGHDT, YNNKEL (reference sequence). This CDR3 contains 19 residues. V lost 4 bases to trimming and J lost 3 bases, with 25 bases between them. CDR3 sequence reads: CASSPRGGEIGGFYNEQFF. The CDR3, as DNA: TGTGCCAGCAGCCCCCGGGGAGGGGAGATCGGGGGCTTCTACAATGAGCAGTTCTTC.

This clonotype was seen many times. V gene TRBV10-1 combines with J gene TRBJ1-2; D not resolved. Germline V lookup: CDR1 WNHNN, CDR2 SYGVQD (reference sequence). V gave up 3 bases and J gave up 8 bases, with 13 bases separating them. The CDR3 sequence is 13 residues long. The DNA for the CDR3 is TGCGCCAGCAGTGATGAAGTCTTAGGGGGCTACACCTTC. Translating gives CASSDEVLGGYTF.

This clonotype was counted at least ten times. The chain recombines TRBV12-3 or TRBV12-4 with TRBJ1-2; 8 bases fit TRBD1. V shed 2 bases, J shed 6 bases, and the junction held 2 bases outside the gene matches. This CDR3 region has 13 residues. The DNA for the CDR3 is TGTGCCAGCAGTTTACAGGGGGCGGATGGCTACACCTTC. It translates to CASSLQGADGYTF.

This clonotype occurred many times. V gene TRBV7-2 combines with J gene TRBJ2-7, with D perhaps TRBD2 (7 bases). The CDR3 covers 14 residues. Germline CDR1 is SGHTA and CDR2 is FQGNSA. Trimming removed 5 bases from V and 4 bases from J, with 15 bases in between. The CDR3 is CASSPTGGLYEQYF. The CDR3 DNA reads as TGTGCCAGCAGCCCCACCGGGGGGCTTTACGAGCAGTACTTC. The complete variable domain, with remaining parts taken from reference TRBV7-2 and TRBJ2-7, reads GAGVSQSPSNKVTEKGKDVELRCDPISGHTALYWYRQSLGQGLEFLIYFQGNSAPDKSGLPSDRFSAERTGGSVSTLTIQRTQQEDSAVYLCASSPTGGLYEQYFGPGTRLTVT.

Regarding this clonotype: The junction and the germline gene differ at one end; a read error may be behind it. The CDR3, as DNA: TGTGCCAGCAGTTCGACGGGTAGTCAAAACACCTTGTACTTT. Translating it yields CASSSTGSQNTLYF. V gene TRBV19 combines with J gene TRBJ2-4; D remains unclear. The CDR3 consists of 14 residues. The germline CDR1 and CDR2 sequences are LNHDA and SQIVND (reference sequence).

This clonotype occurred many times. The V gene is TRBV29-1, the J gene TRBJ2-5; no firm D call. Deletions cut 2 bases from V and 4 bases from J, with 11 bases between. Germline CDR1 SQVTM, CDR2 ANQGSEA. CDR3 size: 13 residues. CDR3 bases: TGCAGCGTTGAATCGGACCCCTTAGAGACCCAGTACTTC. Translating gives CSVESDPLETQYF. Variable domain in full (rest from reference TRBV29-1 and TRBJ2-5): SAVISQKPSRDICQRGTSLTIQCQVDSQVTMMFWYRQQPGQSLTLIATANQGSEATYESGFVIDKFPISRPNLTFSTLTVSNMSPEDSSIYLCSVESDPLETQYFGPGTRLLVL.

This clonotype showed up many times. The V and J genes are TRBV27 and TRBJ1-5; no clear D. V gave up 5 bases and J gave up 9 bases, with 14 bases separating them. Germline CDR1 is MNHEY and CDR2 is SMNVEV (reference sequence). The CDR3 has 13 amino acids. The DNA of the CDR3 is TGTGCCAGCAGTCGTACATGGTCGGGGCCCCAGCATTTT. Residues: CASSRTWSGPQHF.

The sample holds many counts of this clonotype. The rearrangement links TRBV30 to TRBJ2-7, with a possible D match to TRBD1 (6 bases). Germline assignment: CDR1 GTSNPN and CDR2 SVGIG (reference sequence). Trimming took 4 bases from V and 2 from J, leaving 12 bases between them. The CDR3 is 13 residues long. The CDR3 region is CAWTGTSTYEQYF. The CDR3 DNA reads as TGTGCCTGGACCGGGACATCGACCTACGAGCAGTACTTC.

This clonotype was seen repeatedly, ten times or more. The V and J genes are TRBV6-1 and TRBJ1-6, with 7 bases identical to TRBD1. The V gene's germline CDR1 is MNHNS and CDR2 SASEGT. V gave up 6 bases and J gave up 6 bases; unmatched junction bases: 5. CDR3 length: 14 residues. Here the CDR3 reads CASSLDRVNSPLHF. The CDR3 DNA is TGTGCCAGCAGCCTAGACAGGGTTAATTCACCCCTCCACTTT.

This clonotype was detected ten times or more. The junction departs from the called germline gene at one end, perhaps through a read error. The V call is TRBV20-1, the J call TRBJ1-5; tentative D call: TRBD1 (5 bases). The CDR3 length is 15 residues. Per the germline V gene, CDR1 is DFQATT and CDR2 is SNEGSKA (reference sequence). For the CDR3, the DNA is TGCAGTGCTGGAGACAGTAGGGAGCCCAATCAGCCCCAGCATTTT. Amino acid sequence: CSAGDSREPNQPQHF.

In its sample, this clonotype was seen many times. The V gene is TRBV3-1, the J gene TRBJ1-2; D gene ambiguous. The CDR3 runs 13 residues. Germline values: CDR1 LGHDT, CDR2 YNNKEL (reference sequence). Trimming left V 4 bases short and J 7 bases short, with 13 bases between. The CDR3 sequence is CASSRRPRGGYTF. CDR3 DNA sequence: TGTGCCAGCAGCCGAAGACCCAGAGGTGGCTACACCTTC.

This clonotype has a count of ten or more. V usage is TRBV12-3 or TRBV12-4 and J usage is TRBJ1-1; no clear D. Trimming took off 2 bases at V and 3 bases at J, with 13 bases between the two ends. The CDR3 loop spans 15 amino acids. The CDR3: CASSLYRDYYTEAFF. For the CDR3, the DNA is TGTGCCAGCAGTTTATATCGCGATTACTACACTGAAGCTTTCTTT.

The sample holds many counts of this clonotype. This sequence joins TRBV6-9 and TRBJ1-1, with D possibly TRBD1 on 6 matching bases. Per the germline V gene, CDR1 is MNHGY and CDR2 is SVAAGI. The CDR3 has 17 residues. V shed 4 bases and J shed 3 bases, with 21 bases lying between them. This CDR3 reads CASSCRGRGSVDTEAFF. Here the CDR3 DNA reads TGTGCCAGCAGTTGCCGAGGCAGGGGCAGTGTAGACACTGAAGCTTTCTTT.

This clonotype was recorded many times. The rearrangement uses TRBV6-2 or TRBV6-3 and TRBJ2-5; D unclear. The CDR3 is 11 amino acids. Germline V gene sequence: CDR1 MNHEY, CDR2 SVGEGT. The V end lost 3 bases, the J end lost 13 bases, and 12 bases lay between the germline ends. CDR3 nucleotide sequence: TGTGCCAGCAGTTATAGAGACCCACTGTACTTC. It translates to CASSYRDPLYF.

Ten or more counts support this clonotype. The V and J genes are TRBV12-3 or TRBV12-4 and TRBJ1-1, with D perhaps TRBD1 (6 bases). With 5 bases removed from V and 8 bases from J, the gap between germline ends came to 12 bases. The CDR3 runs to 12 residues. The CDR3 region is CASSPRGTEAFF. The CDR3 DNA follows: TGTGCCAGCAGTCCCAGGGGCACAGAAGCTTTCTTT.

This clonotype was observed many times. CDR3 sequence: CASSFKRGSSYEQYF. DNA of the CDR3: TGTGCCAGCAGTTTTAAAAGGGGTAGCTCCTACGAGCAGTACTTC. The chain couples TRBV12-3 or TRBV12-4 to TRBJ2-7, with D perhaps TRBD1 (5 bases). With 3 bases removed from V and 0 bases from J, the gap between germline ends came to 12 bases. The CDR3 has 15 amino acids.

In this sample, this clonotype turned up many times. The gene calls are TRBV7-2 and TRBJ1-4; 7 bases line up with TRBD1. CDR1 SGHTA and CDR2 FQGNSA come from the germline V gene. This CDR3 spans 17 amino acids. J gave up 4 bases and V 2 bases, and 10 bases lay outside the gene matches. Here the CDR3 DNA reads TGTGCCAGCAGCTTAAGGGGGCCCTCGTTGGATAATGAAAAACTGTTTTTT. Its protein is CASSLRGPSLDNEKLFF.

This clonotype occurred many times. The V call is TRBV28, the J call TRBJ1-1; perhaps TRBD1 as D (6 bases). With 1 base removed from V and 6 bases from J, the gap between germline ends came to 15 bases. CDR1 is MDHEN, CDR2 SYDVKM, per germline. The CDR3 totals 15 residues. DNA for the CDR3: TGTGCCAGCAGTTTATCGGTGAAACAGGGCTCTGAAGCTTTCTTT. It translates to CASSLSVKQGSEAFF.

The sample holds many counts of this clonotype. This rearrangement joins TRBV11-2 to TRBJ2-7; D assignment may be TRBD1 or TRBD2 (5 bases each). The CDR3 has 15 residues. Trimming removed 7 bases from V and 2 bases from J, with 18 bases in between. The germline gives CDR1 SGHAT, CDR2 FQNNGV. The CDR3 sequence is CASTFPGTQAYEQYF. CDR3 nucleotide sequence: TGTGCCAGCACCTTCCCGGGGACCCAAGCCTACGAGCAGTACTTC.